The T cell receptor beta chain under discussion was sequenced for a study of shared clonotypes between healthy human individuals. Looking at the study overall: Aged between 18 and 49, the donors were two women and a few men. Per donor, CD8 memory used one plate, CD8 naive used two, CD4 memory used three and CD4 naive used three.

Using immunoSEQ multiplex PCR, the repertoire was profiled, and TCRdb retains in-frame clones only, with some absent. This sample has about 600,000 clones; roughly 96% occur once, and the top ten carry 0.095% to 0.12%. This CDR3 has 16 residues. Trimming removed 3 bases from V and 8 bases from J; junction bases left unmatched: 12. Germline assignment: CDR1 SGDLS and CDR2 YYNGEE. CD45RO-negative, CCR7-positively selected cells formed the naive CD8 fraction, excluding terminally differentiated effector memory CD45RA+ cells. Sequenced input: naive CD8+ T cells sorted from blood. This sequence was found in a young woman in good health. J is TRBJ2-1 and V is TRBV9, with TRBD2 identical over 9 bases. The CDR3, as DNA: TGTGCCAGCAGCGGCTTAACCGGGACTAGCATCCATGAGCAGTTCTTC. This codes for CASSGLTGTSIHEQFF.